The clone carrying this T cell receptor (beta chain) was detected a few times. Antigen: not known. This CDR3 has 15 residues. V was cut by 3 bases and J by 4 bases, with 11 bases left in between. The V gene's germline CDR1 is KGHDR and CDR2 SFDVKD. With the ViraFEST assay, the study expanded antigen-specific CD4+ T cells using viral peptide pools, then sequenced them. Researchers isolated CD4+ T cells once approximately eleven days of culture had elapsed. Sequenced by immunoSEQ multiplex PCR; TCRdb stores in-frame clones only, minus some. Seen here are tens of thousands of clones, about 73% observed once, and the top ten hold 12%. The record originates from a study of vaccination effects on CD4 cells after COVID-19.

The V call is TRBV24-1, the J call TRBJ2-2, with a tentative D call TRBD2 (5 bases). The clonotype was recovered from a human donor who received a COVID-19 vaccine. The starting material was CD4+ T cells from PBMCs cultured with HCoV-229E spike peptides, obtained before COVID-19 vaccination. The CDR3 DNA reads as TGTGCCACCAGTGATCGGGAAGTACCCACCGGGGAGCTGTTTTTT. Translated: CATSDREVPTGELFF.